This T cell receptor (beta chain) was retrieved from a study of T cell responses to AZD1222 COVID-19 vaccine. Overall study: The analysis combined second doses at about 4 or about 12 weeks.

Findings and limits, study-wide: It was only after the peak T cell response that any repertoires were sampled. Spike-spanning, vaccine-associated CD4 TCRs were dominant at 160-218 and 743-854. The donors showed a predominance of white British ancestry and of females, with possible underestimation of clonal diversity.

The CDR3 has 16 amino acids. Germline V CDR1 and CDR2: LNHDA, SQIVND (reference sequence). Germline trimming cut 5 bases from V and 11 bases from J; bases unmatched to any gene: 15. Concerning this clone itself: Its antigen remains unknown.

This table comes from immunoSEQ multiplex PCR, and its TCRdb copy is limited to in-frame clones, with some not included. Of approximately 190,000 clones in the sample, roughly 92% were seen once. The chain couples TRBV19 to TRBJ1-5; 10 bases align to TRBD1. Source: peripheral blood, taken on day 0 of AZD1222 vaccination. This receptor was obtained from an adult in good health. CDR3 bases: TGTGCCAGTAGTTCCTGGACAGGGGGGGACCGGTGGGCCCAGCATTTT. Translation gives CASSSWTGGDRWAQHF. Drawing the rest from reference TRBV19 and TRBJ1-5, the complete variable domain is DGGITQSPKYLFRKEGQNVTLSCEQNLNHDAMYWYRQDPGQGLRLIYYSQIVNDFQKGDIAEGYSVSREKKESFPLTVTSAQKNPTAFYLCASSSWTGGDRWAQHFGDGTRLSIL.